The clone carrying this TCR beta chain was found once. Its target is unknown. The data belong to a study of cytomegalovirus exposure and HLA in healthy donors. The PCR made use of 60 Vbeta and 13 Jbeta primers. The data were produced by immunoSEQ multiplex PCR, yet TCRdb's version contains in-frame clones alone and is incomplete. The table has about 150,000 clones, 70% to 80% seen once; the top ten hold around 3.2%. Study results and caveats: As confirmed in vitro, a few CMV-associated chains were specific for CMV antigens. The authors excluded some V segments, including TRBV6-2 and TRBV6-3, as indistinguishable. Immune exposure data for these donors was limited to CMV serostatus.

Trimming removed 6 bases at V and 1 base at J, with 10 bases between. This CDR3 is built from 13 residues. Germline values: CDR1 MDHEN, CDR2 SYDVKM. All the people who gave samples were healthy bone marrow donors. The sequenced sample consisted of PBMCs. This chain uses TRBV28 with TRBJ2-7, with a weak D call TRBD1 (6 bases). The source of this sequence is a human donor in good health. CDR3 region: CASSETGSYEQYF. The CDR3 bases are TGTGCCAGCAGCGAGACAGGTTCCTACGAGCAGTACTTC.